This TCR beta chain originates from a study of STAT5B mutations in CD4+ large granular lymphocyte leukemia. Findings and caveats of the study: Main leukemic clonotypes were patient-specific, but around 25% appeared at low frequency elsewhere. TRBV06-family usage was enriched in top patient clones (8/27) versus controls (2/35).

In the case of this clone: What it binds is unknown.

The assay was run at survey level. Authors' analysis steps: A productive frequency of 2.59 x 10-5 was the lowest detectable. Sequencing was performed with immunoSEQ multiplex PCR; in TCRdb, only in-frame clones are kept and a portion is missing. V, J and clone size are those of that table, while D and trimming were read from the DNA. The profile shows about 30,000 clones, 65% to 80% of them singletons. Trimming shortened V by 5 bases and J by 1 base, and 16 bases separated the two germline ends. This CDR3 is 16 amino acids long. Germline assignment: CDR1 SGHVS and CDR2 FNYEAQ. This receptor was taken from a human donor in good health. The rearrangement links TRBV7-6 to TRBJ2-3, with D perhaps TRBD2 (6 bases). The material sequenced was CD4+ T cells from blood buffy coats. CDR3 sequence (DNA): TGTGCCAGCAGCAAGACCGGGACTTACGGCACAGATACGCAGTATTTT. Translating it yields CASSKTGTYGTDTQYF. Together with reference TRBV7-6 and TRBJ2-3, the CDR3 gives the full variable domain: GAGVSQSPRYKVTKRGQDVALRCDPISGHVSLYWYRQALGQGPEFLTYFNYEAQQDKSGLPNDRFSAERPEGSISTLTIQRTEQRDSAMYRCASSKTGTYGTDTQYFGPGTRLTVL.